This T cell receptor (beta chain) was retrieved from a study of patients and donors after allogeneic stem cell transplantation. One entry per CDR3 protein, called by TCRdb with MiXCR from the RT-PCR reads. The data hold around 150,000 distinct CDR3 sequences, with about a third observed a single time. CDR1 SGHDT and CDR2 YYEEEE come from the germline V gene. The CDR3 is 13 residues long. V was cut by 4 bases and J by 4 bases, with 11 bases left in between. The source material was blood, either unsorted or a sorted T cell fraction (not recorded which). This clonotype was obtained from a human donor who was either an allogeneic HSCT recipient or a stem cell or donor lymphocyte infusion donor (not recorded which). It is not recorded whose cells these are; they may come from a transplant donor. The V and J genes are TRBV5-6 and TRBJ1-2; D ambiguous. CDR3 region: CASSPGPGYGYTF. CDR3 nucleotide sequence: TGTGCCAGCAGCCCTGGACCAGGCTATGGCTACACCTTC.